Shown below are 11 T cell receptor beta chains from a single sample sequenced in a study of T cell responses to AZD1222 COVID-19 vaccine. Produced via immunoSEQ multiplex PCR; TCRdb's table is partial and in-frame only. Among approximately 70,000 clones, 88% were seen once, and the ten largest hold around 4.4%. The sequencing used peripheral blood, collected 28 days after the second dose of the MenACWY control vaccine. These receptors all come from an adult who received the MenACWY meningococcal vaccine as a control.

J is TRBJ1-5 and V is TRBV19; D is possibly TRBD1 (6 bases). V lost 0 bases, J lost 6 bases, and 12 bases lay in between. The CDR3 extends over 15 amino acids. Germline lookup yields CDR1 LNHDA and CDR2 SQIVND (reference sequence). The CDR3 spells CASSIDGRGSQPQHF. The CDR3 DNA sequence: TGTGCCAGTAGTATAGACGGCAGGGGATCTCAGCCCCAGCATTTT.

The chain employs TRBV6-2 or TRBV6-3 and TRBJ2-1; no reliable D call. Looked up from germline, CDR1 is MNHEY and CDR2 is SVGEGT. Trimming took off 2 bases at V and 1 base at J, with 6 bases between the two ends. CDR3 size: 14 residues. The DNA for the CDR3 is TGTGCCAGCAGTTACGGTATGTCCTACAATGAGCAGTTCTTC. It yields the protein CASSYGMSYNEQFF.

This rearrangement joins TRBV23-1 to TRBJ2-1, with D possibly called TRBD1 or TRBD2 (8 bases each). TRBV23-1 is an ORF; its function is uncertain. This CDR3 contains 20 residues. V was pared by 3 bases and J by 3 bases, with 27 bases between. The CDR3 reads CASSQYGRGQAPKCYNEQFF. For the CDR3, the DNA is TGCGCCAGCAGTCAGTACGGGAGGGGACAGGCCCCAAAATGCTACAATGAGCAGTTCTTC.

This chain joins TRBV27 and TRBJ2-7; D is perhaps TRBD2 (6 bases). Trimming took 2 bases from V and 2 from J, leaving 13 bases between them. CDR1 MNHEY and CDR2 SMNVEV come from the germline V gene (reference sequence). This CDR3 is 15 amino acids long. The CDR3 sequence is CASSLLGGEAYEQYF. Written as DNA, the CDR3 is TGTGCCAGCAGTTTACTCGGAGGGGAAGCCTACGAGCAGTACTTC.

This clone was recorded a few times. The chain employs TRBV24-1 and TRBJ2-1; tentative D call: TRBD1 (6 bases). Germline CDR1 KGHDR, CDR2 SFDVKD. V lost 3 bases and J 5 bases, leaving 13 bases between the germline ends. This CDR3 has 15 amino acids. This chain's CDR3 is CATSDIGGSDNEQFF. CDR3 DNA: TGTGCCACCAGTGATATAGGGGGTTCCGACAATGAGCAGTTCTTC.

The chain has TRBV7-2 and TRBJ2-7; the D is unclear. V was pared by 5 bases and J by 1 base, with 12 bases between. The CDR3 spans 14 residues. From germline, CDR1 is SGHTA and CDR2 FQGNSA. CDR3 nucleotides: TGTGCCAGCAGCCTACCGGGCCTTTCCTACGAGCAGTACTTC. Translated: CASSLPGLSYEQYF.

This clone was counted a single time. The V call is TRBV3-1 (or the pseudogene TRBV3-2), the J call TRBJ1-4; weak D call: TRBD1 (6 bases). From germline, CDR1 is LGHDT and CDR2 YNNKEL (reference sequence). V was clipped by 1 base and J by 6 bases, with 15 bases between them. The CDR3 extends over 16 amino acids. The CDR3 reads CASSQVSGAHYEKLFF. DNA of the CDR3: TGTGCCAGCAGCCAAGTGTCGGGGGCGCATTATGAAAAACTGTTTTTT.

This clone was counted once. The gene calls are TRBV18 and TRBJ2-6; TRBD1 matches at 12 bases. J lost 2 bases, V lost 0 bases, and 5 bases had no gene match. The CDR3 is 19 residues long. Germline V gene sequence: CDR1 KGHSH, CDR2 LQKENI. DNA for the CDR3: TGTGCCAGCTCACCACCGGGGACAGGGGGCGCCCCTGGGGCCAACGTCCTGACTTTC. Its protein is CASSPPGTGGAPGANVLTF.

V usage is TRBV7-8 and J usage is TRBJ1-1; 9 bases fit TRBD1. Looked up from germline, CDR1 is SGHVS and CDR2 is FQNEAQ. V gave up 3 bases and J gave up 4 bases; unmatched junction bases: 6. The CDR3 loop spans 15 amino acids. The CDR3 DNA reads as TGTGCCAGCAGCTTCTTACAGGGGGCAGGCACTGAAGCTTTCTTT. Residues: CASSFLQGAGTEAFF.

The table lists this clone with a count of one. The rearrangement links TRBV7-9 to TRBJ2-5, with TRBD2 as a possible D gene (7 bases). This CDR3 is 13 amino acids long. Trimming took off 8 bases at V and 2 bases at J, with 12 bases between the two ends. The germline V gene has CDR1 SEHNR and CDR2 FQNEAQ (reference sequence). The DNA for the CDR3 is TGTGCCAGCCGACGGGGGGCGCAAGAGACCCAGTACTTC. Protein product: CASRRGAQETQYF.

This clone was detected only once. The rearrangement links TRBV28 to TRBJ1-5, with D uncertain. The CDR3 contains 15 residues. Germline V gene sequence: CDR1 MDHEN, CDR2 SYDVKM. The ends were cut back, 3 bases at V and 1 base at J, with 10 bases in the middle. The CDR3 DNA is TGTGCCAGCAGTTTGCGGACCAGGAGCAATCAGCCCCAGCATTTT. Amino acids: CASSLRTRSNQPQHF. Complete variable domain (other parts from reference TRBV28 and TRBJ1-5): DVKVTQSSRYLVKRTGEKVFLECVQDMDHENMFWYRQDPGLGLRLIYFSYDVKMKEKGDIPEGYSVSREKKERFSLILESASTNQTSMYLCASSLRTRSNQPQHFGDGTRLSIL.